This section outlines one TCR beta chain sequence together with its context. These data originate in a study of blood T cell repertoires in COVID-19. V lost 5 bases, J lost 5 bases, and 3 bases stayed unmatched. Germline lookup yields CDR1 SGHVS and CDR2 FQNEAQ. This CDR3 region has 14 residues. Clones were sequenced by immunoSEQ multiplex PCR, and TCRdb holds only the in-frame ones, with some missing. The sample lists 50,000 or so clones, roughly 80% occurring once. The chain recombines TRBV7-8 with TRBJ2-1; 10 positions agree with TRBD1. The clonotype was recovered from a man aged 50 to 60 with acute or convalescent COVID-19. Sequencing was performed on peripheral blood. Here the CDR3 DNA reads TGTGCCAGCAGCCCGGGACAGGGGCACAATGAGCAGTTCTTC. The encoded protein is CASSPGQGHNEQFF.